Listed below are T cell receptor beta chains from one sample, sequenced in a study of cytomegalovirus exposure and HLA in healthy donors. Sequencing was performed with immunoSEQ multiplex PCR; in TCRdb, only in-frame clones are kept and a portion is missing. Of over 50,000 clones listed, approximately 89% were seen once; the top ten hold 1.4%. Input material: PBMCs. These receptors all come from a man between 18 and 29 years old in good health and CMV-seronegative. The CDR3 runs from the conserved cysteine through the conserved F or W. Fields, in order: V gene, D gene, clone size, J gene, CDR3 protein, CDR3 DNA. The D gene is left open where the match is weak. Only some rows state a clone size, as once, few, many or a class for expanded clones.

TRBV5-1,NA,NA,TRBJ2-1,CASRNQSSYNEQFF,TGCGCCAGCAGAAACCAGTCCTCCTACAATGAGCAGTTCTTC
TRBV10-3,TRBD1,NA,TRBJ2-1,CAIRGTVSLHNEQFF,TGTGCCATCAGAGGGACAGTCAGCCTTCACAATGAGCAGTTCTTC
TRBV27,NA,NA,TRBJ2-1,CASSFYAGSDEQFF,TGTGCCAGCAGTTTTTACGCGGGGTCAGATGAGCAGTTCTTC
TRBV18,NA,NA,TRBJ2-3,CASSSSGNADTQYF,TGTGCCAGCTCATCATCAGGAAATGCAGATACGCAGTATTTT
TRBV28,TRBD2,NA,TRBJ2-5,CATYPGTRRAETQYF,TGTGCCACCTACCCCGGGACTAGAAGAGCAGAGACCCAGTACTTC
TRBV5-1,NA,NA,TRBJ2-5,CASSLGQQETQYF,TGCGCCAGCAGCTTAGGACAGCAAGAGACCCAGTACTTC
TRBV6-5,NA,NA,TRBJ1-2,CASKGSGGYTF,TGTGCCAGCAAAGGGAGCGGGGGCTACACCTTC
TRBV11-2,NA,NA,TRBJ1-2,CASSLGTRANYGYTF,TGTGCCAGCAGCCTCGGGACACGAGCTAACTATGGCTACACCTTC
TRBV11-2,TRBD2,NA,TRBJ2-5,CASSLKLAGGPPQETQYF,TGTGCCAGCAGCTTAAAACTAGCGGGGGGCCCCCCTCAAGAGACCCAGTACTTC
TRBV15,NA,NA,TRBJ1-6,CATSVDKSSYNSPLHF,TGTGCCACCAGCGTGGACAAGAGCTCCTATAATTCACCCCTCCACTTT
TRBV5-4,TRBD2,NA,TRBJ2-1,CASSPGGIYNEQFF,TGTGCCAGCAGCCCGGGGGGGATTTACAATGAGCAGTTCTTC
TRBV4-2,TRBD1,NA,TRBJ1-5,CASSQVDRGRDQPQHF,TGTGCCAGCAGCCAAGTTGACAGGGGGCGAGATCAGCCCCAGCATTTT
TRBV7-9,NA,NA,TRBJ2-7,CASSLDSSYEQYF,TGTGCCAGCAGCTTAGACAGCTCCTACGAGCAGTACTTC
TRBV6-1,NA,NA,TRBJ2-7,CASILELSYEQYF,TGTGCCAGCATCTTAGAGCTCTCCTACGAGCAGTACTTC
TRBV9,NA,NA,TRBJ2-2,CASRGGGGVTGELFF,TGTGCCAGCAGGGGGGGAGGTGGTGTGACCGGGGAGCTGTTTTTT
TRBV5-4,NA,few,TRBJ2-3,CASNTGGKLATDTQYF,TGTGCCAGCAACACCGGAGGGAAGCTAGCCACAGATACGCAGTATTTT
TRBV5-4,TRBD2,NA,TRBJ2-7,CASGLNQGLSGVYEQYF,TGTGCCAGCGGTTTAAACCAAGGACTGAGCGGGGTTTACGAGCAGTACTTC
TRBV19,NA,NA,TRBJ1-1,CASSWGNTEAFF,TGTGCCAGTAGTTGGGGCAACACTGAAGCTTTCTTT
TRBV28,TRBD1,NA,TRBJ1-6,CACHGQGDSPLHF,TGTGCCTGCCACGGACAGGGCGATTCACCCCTCCACTTT
TRBV5-6,NA,NA,TRBJ2-7,CASSLYEYEQYF,TGTGCCAGCAGCTTGTATGAGTACGAGCAGTACTTC
TRBV10-3,NA,NA,TRBJ1-1,CAISESETEAFF,TGTGCCATCAGTGAATCGGAGACTGAAGCTTTCTTT
TRBV7-8,TRBD2,NA,TRBJ2-7,CASGSAAGVYEQYF,TGTGCCAGCGGCTCGGCAGCGGGGGTCTACGAGCAGTACTTC
TRBV9,NA,NA,TRBJ1-1,CASSAQGGGTEAFF,TGTGCCAGCAGCGCCCAAGGGGGGGGGACTGAAGCTTTCTTT
TRBV5-1,NA,NA,TRBJ2-6,CASSFPQGLGANVLTF,TGCGCCAGCAGCTTCCCTCAGGGCCTCGGGGCCAACGTCCTGACTTTC
TRBV4-1,NA,once,TRBJ1-4,CASSQEYGTPNEKLFF,TGCGCCAGCAGCCAAGAATACGGTACCCCTAATGAAAAACTGTTTTTT
TRBV6-5,NA,NA,TRBJ2-1,CASSHRVLSYNEQFF,TGTGCCAGCAGTCACAGGGTACTGTCCTACAATGAGCAGTTCTTC
TRBV5-8,NA,once,TRBJ2-1,CASSLGSSGRNEQFF,TGTGCCAGCAGCTTGGGGTCAAGCGGTAGGAATGAGCAGTTCTTC
TRBV6-6,NA,NA,TRBJ1-2,CASSYGGEGSGYTF,TGTGCCAGCAGTTACGGGGGGGAAGGGTCTGGCTACACCTTC
TRBV9,TRBD1,once,TRBJ2-7,CASARDRVDEQYF,TGTGCCAGTGCCCGGGACAGGGTGGACGAGCAGTACTTC
TRBV6-4,TRBD1,NA,TRBJ1-4,CASSAGTAEKLFF,TGTGCCAGCAGCGCAGGGACAGCTGAAAAACTGTTTTTT
TRBV2,TRBD2,NA,TRBJ2-4,CASSDIELAGTAKNIQYF,TGTGCCAGCAGCGACATTGAGTTAGCGGGGACAGCCAAAAACATTCAGTACTTC
TRBV6-5,NA,NA,TRBJ1-2,CASRTHGNYGYTF,TGTGCCAGCCGGACTCATGGCAACTATGGCTACACCTTC
TRBV2,TRBD2,NA,TRBJ2-7,CASRSSGNTYEQYF,TGTGCCAGCAGGTCTAGCGGCAACACCTACGAGCAGTACTTC
TRBV28,TRBD2,NA,TRBJ2-5,CASGTSGVQETQYF,TGTGCCAGTGGGACTAGCGGGGTTCAAGAGACCCAGTACTTC
TRBV25-1,NA,NA,TRBJ1-4,CASANILDEKLFF,TGTGCCAGCGCCAATATCCTAGATGAAAAACTGTTTTTT
TRBV5-1,TRBD2,NA,TRBJ2-5,CASATSGDQETQYF,TGCGCCAGCGCTACTAGCGGGGATCAAGAGACCCAGTACTTC
TRBV18,NA,NA,TRBJ2-2,CASSPPAGMNTGELFF,TGTGCCAGCTCACCTCCAGCAGGGATGAACACCGGGGAGCTGTTTTTT
TRBV5-1,TRBD1,NA,TRBJ1-2,CASSEGQADYYGYTF,TGCGCCAGCAGCGAGGGACAGGCGGATTACTATGGCTACACCTTC
TRBV7-9,NA,few,TRBJ1-2,CASSSGTGTWGYTF,TGTGCCAGCAGCTCTGGAACAGGGACATGGGGCTACACCTTC
TRBV30,NA,few,TRBJ2-5,CAWRAGGWETQYF,TGTGCCTGGAGGGCAGGGGGGTGGGAGACCCAGTACTTC
TRBV7-9,TRBD1,NA,TRBJ1-2,CASSLGDRGLGYTF,TGTGCCAGCAGCCTAGGGGACAGGGGGCTTGGCTACACCTTC
TRBV10-3,NA,NA,TRBJ2-7,CAISEFLGPYEQYF,TGTGCCATCAGTGAATTTCTGGGCCCCTACGAGCAGTACTTC
TRBV27,TRBD2,NA,TRBJ2-1,CASTWGAGGLNEQFF,TGTGCCTCGACCTGGGGGGCGGGGGGGCTTAATGAGCAGTTCTTC
TRBV7-3,NA,NA,TRBJ2-7,CASSRLGEQYF,TGTGCCAGCAGCAGACTGGGCGAGCAGTACTTC
TRBV9,TRBD1,NA,TRBJ2-7,CASSATGTEGYEQYF,TGTGCCAGCAGCGCCACCGGGACAGAAGGCTACGAGCAGTACTTC
TRBV27,NA,NA,TRBJ1-6,CASSFLQGNSPLHF,TGTGCCAGCAGTTTTCTACAGGGTAATTCACCCCTCCACTTT
TRBV5-4,TRBD2,NA,TRBJ2-2,CASSFERGGYIDGELFF,TGTGCCAGCAGCTTCGAGCGGGGGGGCTATATTGACGGGGAGCTGTTTTTT
TRBV10-1,TRBD1,NA,TRBJ2-2,CASGRDRAVGELFF,TGCGCCAGCGGGAGGGACAGGGCCGTAGGGGAGCTGTTTTTT